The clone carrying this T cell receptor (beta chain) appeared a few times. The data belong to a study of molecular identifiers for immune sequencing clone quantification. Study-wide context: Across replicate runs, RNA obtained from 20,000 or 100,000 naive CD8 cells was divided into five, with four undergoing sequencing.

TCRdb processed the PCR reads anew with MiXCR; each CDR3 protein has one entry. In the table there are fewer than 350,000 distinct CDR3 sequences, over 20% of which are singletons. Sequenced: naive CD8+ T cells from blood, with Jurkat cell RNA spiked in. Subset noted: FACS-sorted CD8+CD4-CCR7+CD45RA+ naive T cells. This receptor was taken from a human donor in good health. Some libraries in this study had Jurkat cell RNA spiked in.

This CDR3 reads CASSLLGGQDYEQYF. Here the CDR3 DNA reads TGTGCCAGCAGTTTGCTCGGTGGACAGGACTACGAGCAGTACTTC. The rearrangement uses TRBV12-3 or TRBV12-4 and TRBJ2-7; TRBD1 aligns across 7 bases. With 3 bases clipped from V and 3 bases from J, the junction kept 8 bases outside the gene matches. The CDR3 spans 15 residues.